The T cell receptor beta chain described here comes from a study of shared clonotypes between healthy human individuals. About the research overall: For every donor, three CD4 naive, three CD4 memory, two CD8 naive and one CD8 memory plates were used. Study results and limitations: Clonotype sharing across several donors was observed for about 5.2% of naive CD4 clonotypes. Researchers found naive subsets generally carried larger estimated richness than memory subsets.

A note on this clone: Its antigen is still unknown.

Looked up from germline, CDR1 is SEHNR and CDR2 is FQNEAQ (reference sequence). The CDR3 loop spans 14 amino acids. The V end was cut by 5 bases, the J end by 4 bases, with 14 bases between. The data were produced by immunoSEQ multiplex PCR, yet TCRdb's version contains in-frame clones alone and is incomplete. The sample shows hundreds of thousands of clones, around 74% of them seen only once. The V gene is TRBV7-9, the J gene TRBJ1-2; the D gene is possibly TRBD1 (6 bases). This clonotype originated in a woman younger than 45 in good health. The specimen sequenced was memory CD4+ T cells sorted from blood. Subset here: CD45RA-negative fraction. This chain's CDR3 is CASSPPDRIYGYTF. In nucleotides, the CDR3 is TGTGCCAGCAGCCCTCCTGACAGGATCTATGGCTACACCTTC. Drawing the rest from reference TRBV7-9 and TRBJ1-2, the complete variable domain is DTGVSQNPRHKITKRGQNVTFRCDPISEHNRLYWYRQTLGQGPEFLTYFQNEAQLEKSRLLSDRFSAERPKGSFSTLEIQRTEQGDSAMYLCASSPPDRIYGYTFGSGTRLTVV.